This TCR beta chain was sequenced for a study of blood T cell repertoires in COVID-19. The wider study: Samples came from the United States, Italy and Spain, spanning acute and convalescent COVID-19. PBMCs, B-cell-depleted T cells, or T cells provided the cDNA or gDNA that made up the material.

The CDR3 runs 15 residues. Germline V gene sequence: CDR1 SGHAT, CDR2 FQNNGV. V gave up 6 bases and J gave up 3 bases; unmatched junction bases: 6. This clone has a handful of counts. As processed by the authors: For nucleated cells, counts were estimated from reference gene primer amplification. Assay used: immunoSEQ multiplex PCR; TCRdb lists only in-frame clones, some missing. V and J calls and clone size are those listed in that table; D and trimming were worked out from the DNA. The sample lists some 120,000 clones, more than 75% occurring once. Sequencing was carried out using peripheral blood. The sequence derives from a man between 60 and 75 years old with acute or convalescent COVID-19. V gene TRBV11-2 combines with J gene TRBJ2-7; 12 bases are a match to TRBD2. In DNA, the CDR3 is TGTGCCAGCAGTGCGACTAGCGGGGGTTTCTACGAGCAGTACTTC. Protein: CASSATSGGFYEQYF.